A single sample is the source of the 28 T cell receptor beta chains below, sequenced in a study of cytomegalovirus exposure and HLA in healthy donors. A multiplex PCR was run with 60 Vbeta primers and 13 Jbeta primers. The repertoire was sequenced with immunoSEQ multiplex PCR; TCRdb's copy has only in-frame clones and lacks some. The sample lists about 120,000 clones; over 60% were seen once. The source material was PBMCs. The receptor set was obtained from a female donor in good health and CMV-seronegative.

The sample holds one count of this clone. This chain links TRBV7-6 with TRBJ2-3, with 9 bases matching TRBD2. V gave up 5 bases and J gave up 7 bases; unmatched junction bases: 10. Germline V gene lookup returns CDR1 SGHVS and CDR2 FNYEAQ. The CDR3 loop spans 15 amino acids. The CDR3 loop is CASSVRRGGENTQYF. In DNA, the CDR3 is TGTGCCAGCAGCGTGAGGCGGGGGGGTGAAAATACGCAGTATTTT.

CDR3 DNA: TGTGCCAGCAGTTTAATGGCGGGGGGACTCGGCACTGAAGCTTTCTTT. Translating gives CASSLMAGGLGTEAFF. The chain has TRBV27 and TRBJ1-1; possible D gene TRBD1, 5 bases. The CDR3 has 16 residues. Germline V gene lookup returns CDR1 MNHEY and CDR2 SMNVEV (reference sequence). The V gene lost 2 bases and the J gene lost 4 bases, with 17 bases spanning the gap.

This clone has just a few counts. The same CDR3 can be traced to other DNA sequences in this sample. The chain recombines TRBV7-3 with TRBJ2-5; 7 nucleotides align to TRBD2. This CDR3 has 13 residues. Per germline, CDR1 SGHTA and CDR2 FQGTGA. Unmatched junction bases numbered 3, after V lost 3 bases and J lost 5 bases. The CDR3 is CASSLREGETQYF. The CDR3 nucleotides are TGTGCCAGCAGCTTGAGGGAGGGGGAGACCCAGTACTTC.

The chain is built from TRBV2 and TRBJ2-1, with 10 bases fitting TRBD2. The V segment lost 5 bases and the J segment 7 bases; nucleotides outside the gene matches: 5. Germline V gene data show CDR1 as SNHLY and CDR2 as FYNNEI. The CDR3 length is 14 residues. CDR3 sequence reads: CASSSSGGKNEQFF. DNA of the CDR3: TGTGCCAGCAGTTCTAGCGGGGGCAAGAATGAGCAGTTCTTC.

This clone was observed once. V usage is TRBV5-5 and J usage is TRBJ1-1; 7 bases map to TRBD1. This CDR3 has 15 amino acids. Germline V CDR1 and CDR2: SGHKS, YYEKEE (reference sequence). Losses at the gene ends were 2 bases for V and 1 base for J; bases not matched to a gene: 5. DNA of the CDR3: TGTGCCAGCAGCTTAATAGGGACAGCGAACACTGAAGCTTTCTTT. This encodes CASSLIGTANTEAFF.

The chain combines TRBV5-1 with TRBJ2-1, with no clear D. The V end was cut by 1 base, the J end by 10 bases, with 9 bases between. This CDR3 is 12 amino acids long. Germline V gives CDR1 SGHRS, CDR2 YFSETQ. Here the CDR3 reads CASSLNQEEQFF. CDR3 nucleotide sequence: TGCGCCAGCAGCTTGAATCAAGAGGAGCAGTTCTTC.

Only a few counts were recorded for this clone. This chain uses TRBV27 with TRBJ1-1; no reliable D call. The CDR3 runs 14 residues. Trimming pared 4 bases from V and 0 bases from J, leaving 9 bases between. Germline CDR1 is MNHEY and CDR2 is SMNVEV (reference sequence). Written as DNA, the CDR3 is TGTGCCAGCAGTTACGGGTACATGAACACTGAAGCTTTCTTT. Amino acid sequence: CASSYGYMNTEAFF.

This clone was detected a few times. The chain recombines TRBV5-1 with TRBJ1-1, with D possibly TRBD1 on 6 matching bases. The CDR3 covers 14 residues. Trimming pared 3 bases from V and 4 bases from J, leaving 13 bases between. From germline, CDR1 is SGHRS and CDR2 YFSETQ. CDR3 DNA sequence: TGCGCCAGCAGCTCAGGGGTTGGGGGCACTGAAGCTTTCTTT. As protein: CASSSGVGGTEAFF.

V gene TRBV5-1 combines with J gene TRBJ2-5, with 8 bases aligning to TRBD1. The CDR3 consists of 15 residues. Germline V CDR1 and CDR2: SGHRS, YFSETQ. V lost 0 bases, J lost 5 bases, and 6 bases stayed unmatched. CDR3 region: CASSLGQGAQETQYF. Written as DNA, the CDR3 is TGCGCCAGCAGCTTGGGTCAGGGGGCGCAGGAGACCCAGTACTTC.

The chain combines TRBV5-1 with TRBJ2-1, with 10 positions matching TRBD2. Germline V gives CDR1 SGHRS, CDR2 YFSETQ. The length of the CDR3 is 16 residues. V was pared by 4 bases and J by 8 bases, with 12 bases of the junction left unmatched. The DNA of the CDR3 is TGCGCCAGCAGCAGCAGAGTAGCGGGGGGCCCGGATGAGCAGTTCTTC. Translated, it gives CASSSRVAGGPDEQFF.

The rearrangement joins TRBV4-3 to TRBJ2-3, with D perhaps TRBD2 (6 bases). CDR3 length: 16 amino acids. The germline V gene has CDR1 LGHNA and CDR2 YSLEER. V gave up 4 bases and J gave up 2 bases, with 16 bases separating them. CDR3 protein: CASSRLMGGDTDTQYF. For the CDR3, the DNA is TGCGCCAGCAGCCGACTCATGGGGGGAGACACAGATACGCAGTATTTT.

The chain carries TRBV7-9 and TRBJ2-3, with TRBD1 matching 7 bases. Germline assignment: CDR1 SEHNR and CDR2 FQNEAQ (reference sequence). The CDR3 has 17 amino acids. With 5 bases clipped from V and 3 bases from J, the junction kept 14 bases outside the gene matches. CDR3 nucleotides: TGTGCCAGCAGCGGGGCCCTTGAGGGGGCAGGTACAGATACGCAGTATTTT. Protein product: CASSGALEGAGTDTQYF.

CDR3: CASSDGQASYNSPLHF. For the CDR3, the DNA is TGTGCCAGCAGCGACGGACAGGCGTCCTATAATTCACCCCTCCACTTT. This chain connects TRBV7-9 to TRBJ1-6, with TRBD1 matching 7 bases. The CDR3 covers 16 residues. Trimming removed 5 bases from V and 1 base from J; junction bases left unmatched: 5. From germline, CDR1 is SEHNR and CDR2 FQNEAQ (reference sequence). The full variable domain, its missing parts supplied by reference TRBV7-9 and TRBJ1-6, is DTGVSQNPRHKITKRGQNVTFRCDPISEHNRLYWYRQTLGQGPEFLTYFQNEAQLEKSRLLSDRFSAERPKGSFSTLEIQRTEQGDSAMYLCASSDGQASYNSPLHFGNGTRLTVT.

This chain uses TRBV5-4 with TRBJ2-1; TRBD2 might be the D (5 bases). This CDR3 spans 12 amino acids. From germline, CDR1 is SGHNT and CDR2 YYREEE (reference sequence). Trimming stripped 4 bases from V and 12 bases from J, with 14 bases between. The CDR3 nucleotides read TGTGCCAGCAGCCATAGGGAGATCGGGCAGTTCTTC. Its translation is CASSHREIGQFF.

V and J are TRBV7-2 and TRBJ1-3; D is uncertain. Trimming stripped 1 base from V and 0 bases from J, with 4 bases between. This CDR3 contains 14 residues. Germline assignment: CDR1 SGHTA and CDR2 FQGNSA. The CDR3 DNA follows: TGTGCCAGCAGCTTAGTGGCCTCTGGAAACACCATATATTTT. Translated, it gives CASSLVASGNTIYF.

The CDR3 sequence is CATSSTGGRDSPLHF. The CDR3, as DNA: TGTGCCACCAGCAGTACAGGGGGCAGGGATTCACCCCTCCACTTT. V and J are TRBV15 and TRBJ1-6; 9 bases align to TRBD1. V was pared by 3 bases and J by 8 bases, with 5 bases of the junction left unmatched. The CDR3 is made up of 15 amino acids. Germline loops: CDR1 LNHNV, CDR2 YYDKDF (reference sequence).

The sample holds a few counts of this clone. The chain joins TRBV6-4 to TRBJ2-6; D not certain. The CDR3 contains 17 residues. Between the trimmed V and J ends, which lost 0 bases and 1 base, there was a span of 10 bases. Germline lookup yields CDR1 MRHNA and CDR2 SNTAGT. The CDR3 DNA sequence: TGTGCCAGCAGTGACTCGAATCTAGGATCTGGGGCCAACGTCCTGACTTTC. Translated: CASSDSNLGSGANVLTF.

The chain recombines TRBV28 with TRBJ1-4; D gene ambiguous. Per the germline V gene, CDR1 is MDHEN and CDR2 is SYDVKM. The V gene lost 5 bases and the J gene lost 5 bases, with 9 bases spanning the gap. There are 13 residues in the CDR3. The CDR3 sequence is CASSLTGNEKLFF. CDR3 sequence (DNA): TGTGCCAGCAGTCTAACGGGGAATGAAAAACTGTTTTTT.

Comment on this clone: This may stem from a read error, because a much larger clone lies one nucleotide away. The J gene is TRBJ2-3, the V gene TRBV27, with TRBD2 identical over 8 bases. Germline trimming cut 5 bases from V and 1 base from J; bases unmatched to any gene: 5. Looked up from germline, CDR1 is MNHEY and CDR2 is SMNVEV (reference sequence). The CDR3 length is 15 residues. CDR3 DNA sequence: TGTGCCAGCAGTGACTCAGCGGGGGGCACAGATACGCAGTATTTT. This codes for CASSDSAGGTDTQYF.

V gene TRBV19 combines with J gene TRBJ2-3; 11 nucleotides match TRBD2. CDR1 and CDR2 (germline): LNHDA, SQIVND (reference sequence). J gave up 3 bases and V 6 bases, and 2 bases lay outside the gene matches. The CDR3 sequence is 14 residues long. The CDR3 DNA is TGTGCCAGTAGGAGGACTAGCGGGACAGATACGCAGTATTTT. It yields the protein CASRRTSGTDTQYF.

The chain is built from TRBV6-6 and TRBJ1-2, with 7 bases lining up with TRBD1. This CDR3 spans 15 amino acids. Germline V gene lookup returns CDR1 MNHNY and CDR2 SVGAGI (reference sequence). J was trimmed by 1 base and V by 7 bases; bases with no gene match: 9. CDR3 protein: CASMLTGADNYGYTF. In DNA, the CDR3 is TGTGCCAGCATGCTAACAGGGGCCGATAACTATGGCTACACCTTC.

The V gene is TRBV6-6, the J gene TRBJ1-1, with TRBD1 identical over 7 bases. There are 13 residues in the CDR3. Trimming took 2 bases from V and 6 from J; bases not matched to a gene: 3. Germline V gene sequence: CDR1 MNHNY, CDR2 SVGAGI (reference sequence). CDR3 coding DNA: TGTGCCAGCAGTTACCTCCAGGGGGCTGAAGCTTTCTTT. Amino acid sequence: CASSYLQGAEAFF.

J is TRBJ1-3 and V is TRBV7-2; D unclear. Germline V CDR1 and CDR2: SGHTA, FQGNSA. The length of the CDR3 is 14 residues. V lost 3 bases, J lost 2 bases, and 8 bases lay in between. CDR3 region: CASSFVGAGNTIYF. The CDR3, as DNA: TGTGCCAGCAGCTTCGTGGGAGCTGGAAACACCATATATTTT.

This sequence joins TRBV13 and TRBJ2-7, with 8 nucleotides matching TRBD1. From germline, CDR1 is PRHDT and CDR2 FYEKMQ (reference sequence). The CDR3 extends over 14 amino acids. With V trimmed by 9 bases and J by 6 bases, 13 bases remained unmatched. CDR3 amino acids: CARLRDRNCFEQYF. The CDR3 DNA reads TGTGCCAGGCTCCGGGACAGGAATTGCTTCGAGCAGTACTTC.

V usage is TRBV6-1 and J usage is TRBJ2-3, with TRBD2 matching over 11 bases. This CDR3 has 15 residues. Germline CDR1 and CDR2: MNHNS and SASEGT. V gave up 0 bases and J gave up 5 bases; unmatched junction bases: 1. The CDR3 loop is CASSEASGGVDTQYF. CDR3 in DNA: TGTGCCAGCAGTGAAGCTAGCGGGGGGGTAGATACGCAGTATTTT.

Details on this clone: At one end, the junction sequence differs from germline, possibly due to a read error. Distinct nucleotide sequences in the sample also encode this CDR3. This chain uses TRBV7-9 with TRBJ2-7; the D is unclear. Germline values: CDR1 SEHNR, CDR2 FQNEAQ (reference sequence). This CDR3 has 12 amino acids. The CDR3 coding sequence is TGTTCCAGCAGCTTCGTTAGCTACGAGCAGTACTTC. It yields the protein CSSSFVSYEQYF.

The CDR3 DNA reads as TGTGCCAGCGGAACAGGGATTGAGGGCTATGGCTACACCTTC. Residues: CASGTGIEGYGYTF. This chain links TRBV9 with TRBJ1-2; D perhaps matches TRBD1 (6 bases). The CDR3 runs 14 residues. Deletions cut 7 bases from V and 4 bases from J, with 17 bases between. The germline V gene encodes CDR1 SGDLS and CDR2 YYNGEE.

Remarks on this clone: One end of the junction varies from germline; a read error may be responsible. The V and J genes are TRBV7-2 and TRBJ1-4; 10 bases map to TRBD1. Germline CDR1 reads SGHTA; CDR2 reads FQGNSA. This CDR3 has 14 residues. CDR3 in amino acids: CASRPDRGNEELFF. The CDR3 nucleotides read TGTGCCAGCAGACCGGACAGGGGGAATGAAGAACTGTTTTTT.